These T cell receptor beta chains were read from a single sample in a study of T cell responses to AZD1222 COVID-19 vaccine. Using immunoSEQ multiplex PCR, the repertoire was profiled, and TCRdb retains in-frame clones only, with some absent. The sample records about 97,000 clones, roughly nine tenths being singletons. The sample consisted of peripheral blood, taken on day 0 of AZD1222 vaccination. The receptors derive from an adult in good health. The CDR3 runs from the conserved cysteine through the conserved F or W. D genes are given only for firm matches. Rows give clone size only sometimes, using once, few, many, or a class for an expanded clone.

D gene | J gene | V gene | clone size | CDR3 DNA | CDR3 protein
- | TRBJ2-6 | TRBV2 | - | TGTGCCAGCAGTCAAGCCGGGCCTAGGGGGGCCTCTGGGGCCAACGTCCTGACTTTC | CASSQAGPRGASGANVLTF
- | TRBJ1-5 | TRBV5-6 | - | TGTGCCAGCAGCTTATGGCAGTTCAATCAGCCCCAGCATTTT | CASSLWQFNQPQHF
TRBD2 | TRBJ2-7 | TRBV5-1 | - | TGCGCCAGCAGCTTGGGACTAGCGGTCGGTCGGACCTACGAGCAGTACTTC | CASSLGLAVGRTYEQYF
TRBD1 | TRBJ2-1 | TRBV5-1 | once | TGCGCCAGCAGCTACCGGCTGGGACAGAACAATGAGCAGTTCTTC | CASSYRLGQNNEQFF
- | TRBJ2-7 | TRBV5-1 | - | TGCGCCAGCAGCTTGTTACCAGGACAGAGCTACGAGCAGTACTTC | CASSLLPGQSYEQYF
- | TRBJ1-3 | TRBV21-1 | - | TGTGCCACCCAGCCGATGACAGCCAGCTCTGGAAACACCATATATTTT | CATQPMTASSGNTIYF
- | TRBJ2-5 | TRBV6-1 | - | TGTGCCAGCAGTGAAACCCGGTGGGAGACCCAGTACTTC | CASSETRWETQYF
TRBD1 | TRBJ2-7 | TRBV14 | - | TGTGCCAGCAGCCAGGGACAGGGTCTGCGTTACGAGCAGTACTTC | CASSQGQGLRYEQYF
TRBD1 | TRBJ2-7 | TRBV5-1 | - | TGCGCCAGCGAAAAAGGGGGACAGGGAAGCGAGCAGTACTTC | CASEKGGQGSEQYF
TRBD1 | TRBJ2-2 | TRBV13 | - | TGTGCCAGCAGCTTAGAGACCGGGACAGGCCCGAACACCGGGGAGCTGTTTTTT | CASSLETGTGPNTGELFF
- | TRBJ1-6 | TRBV6-5 | - | TGTGCCAGCAACCAGGGTTACTATAATTCACCCCTCCACTTT | CASNQGYYNSPLHF
TRBD1 | TRBJ2-1 | TRBV29-1 | - | TGCAGCGTTGCCGGGACAGGCGGAAATGAGCAGTTCTTC | CSVAGTGGNEQFF
- | TRBJ1-1 | TRBV5-1 | - | TGCGCCAGCAGCGCAACACAGGGCATGAACACTGAAGCTTTCTTT | CASSATQGMNTEAFF
- | TRBJ1-1 | TRBV28 | - | TGTGCCAGCAACGGCCCTCATGGTGAAGCTTTCTTT | CASNGPHGEAFF
- | TRBJ2-1 | TRBV7-2 | - | TGTGCCAGCAGCCTGACCTATCGTTCCCACAATGAGCAGTTCTTC | CASSLTYRSHNEQFF
TRBD1 | TRBJ1-2 | TRBV29-1 | - | TGCAGCCCGTGGGGAAAACAGGGGACCTATGGCTACACCTTC | CSPWGKQGTYGYTF
TRBD1 | TRBJ2-3 | TRBV11-2 | once | TGTGCCAGCTCCTACCCGGTGCTCCGGGACAGAAGAACAGATACGCAGTATTTT | CASSYPVLRDRRTDTQYF
- | TRBJ1-5 | TRBV6-5 | - | TGTGCCAGCAGTTTTCAGGGTGGAGGACAGCCCCAGCATTTT | CASSFQGGGQPQHF
TRBD1 | TRBJ2-7 | TRBV24-1 | medium-sized | TGTGCCACCAGTGAAACAGGGGATTTGCGCGAGCAGTACTTC | CATSETGDLREQYF
- | TRBJ1-1 | TRBV28 | - | TGTGCCAGCAGTCTGGGGTCCACTGAAGCTTTCTTT | CASSLGSTEAFF
TRBD2 | TRBJ2-2 | TRBV18 | - | TGTGCCAGCTCACCACCAACTAGCGGGAGGTTGACCGGGGAGCTGTTTTTT | CASSPPTSGRLTGELFF
- | TRBJ1-1 | TRBV29-1 | - | TGCAGCGTTGAATATGACACTGAAGCTTTCTTT | CSVEYDTEAFF
TRBD1 | TRBJ2-3 | TRBV18 | - | TGTGCCAGCTCACAGACGACAGGGGACAGAGATACGCAGTATTTT | CASSQTTGDRDTQYF